This section outlines one T cell receptor (beta chain) sequence together with its context. The antigen is unknown. V lost 0 bases and J lost 3, with 13 bases in between. In germline, CDR1 is DFQATT, CDR2 SNEGSKA (reference sequence). The CDR3 has 15 residues. This record comes from a study of blood T cells in healthy people across ages. Broader study findings: Expanded clonotype shifts may have been confounded, as the donors had an unknown CMV status. Age showed a roughly linear inverse relationship with TCR beta diversity per million T cells.

For the second PCR, which ran for roughly 7 to 11 cycles, a sample-barcoded 5' primer and a J-beta primer mix were used. Every cDNA was tagged by a template-switch adaptor with 12 random nucleotides. TCRdb called the 5' RACE reads again in MiXCR, with one record for every CDR3 protein. The repertoire includes 1.5 million to 2 million distinct CDR3 sequences, roughly 32% of them detected once, and around 11% sits in the top ten. Donors were systemically healthy Caucasian individuals from Russia aged about 6 to 95 years. The sequencing input was blood. This TCR was sampled from a young woman in good health. The chain couples TRBV20-1 to TRBJ2-3; D perhaps matches TRBD2 (6 bases). CDR3 sequence: CSARDSRRVTDTQYF. DNA of the CDR3: TGCAGTGCTAGAGATTCTAGGAGGGTTACAGATACGCAGTATTTT.